This TCR beta chain was sequenced for a study of Ad26.COV2.S vaccination and SARS-CoV-2 variants. As for the study in general: Within the COV1001 Ad26.COV2.S trial arm, the donor was enrolled. Study findings and constraints: Vaccinees displayed broader spike-specific TCR repertoires than placebo recipients.

Assay used: immunoSEQ multiplex PCR; TCRdb lists only in-frame clones, some missing. Counted here are 300,000 to 350,000 clones, around 88% occurring once; the ten biggest clones make up roughly 10%. Notes on this clone: Antigen specificity is unknown.

The sample's treatment: 15 to 20 received Ad26.COV2.S at low or high dose, single or two shots; about five received placebo; per-sample allocation not given. Collection of the samples took place on day 63 after the first injection of vaccine or placebo. The individual, an adult aged 18-55 years, was a donor in Boston. This clonotype was obtained from a person aged 18-60 years who received the Ad26.COV2.S COVID-19 vaccine or a placebo. Sequenced here: peripheral blood, sampled in a trial of Ad26.COV2.S vaccine versus placebo.

For the CDR3, the DNA is TGTGCCAGCAGTTGGACAGGGGATAGGTACAATGAGCAGTTCTTC. It encodes CASSWTGDRYNEQFF. The chain recombines TRBV28 with TRBJ2-1; 9 bases agree with TRBD1. There are 15 residues in the CDR3. V dropped 4 bases and J dropped 4; count of bases not matched to a gene: 5. Germline CDR1 and CDR2: MDHEN and SYDVKM. The full variable domain, in which reference TRBV28 and TRBJ2-1 provide the parts outside the CDR3, is DVKVTQSSRYLVKRTGEKVFLECVQDMDHENMFWYRQDPGLGLRLIYFSYDVKMKEKGDIPEGYSVSREKKERFSLILESASTNQTSMYLCASSWTGDRYNEQFFGPGTRLTVL.